A selection of T cell receptor beta chains follows, all from one sample in a study of shared clonotypes between healthy human individuals. Sequencing was performed with immunoSEQ multiplex PCR; in TCRdb, only in-frame clones are kept and a portion is missing. The sample includes 2 million to 2.5 million clones, approximately 94% seen only once; the top ten take roughly 1%. Sequenced: naive CD8+ T cells sorted from blood. The receptors were sampled from a man aged 18 to 29 in good health. The CDR3 runs from the conserved cysteine through the conserved F or W. A D gene is named only where the DNA matches it firmly. Size is stated for part of the rows, as once, few or many counts, or as a class when the clone is expanded.

NA | NA | TRBJ2-7 | TRBV29-1 | TGCAGCGTTGAAGACGGAGGATACGAGCAGTACTTC | CSVEDGGYEQYF
few | NA | TRBJ1-2 | TRBV9 | TGTGCCAGCAGCGTAGGGCAGATTAACTATGGCTACACCTTC | CASSVGQINYGYTF
NA | TRBD1 | TRBJ1-1 | TRBV27 | TGTGCCAGCAGTATCACAGGGGTAGACACTGAAGCTTTCTTT | CASSITGVDTEAFF
NA | NA | TRBJ1-1 | TRBV7-9 | TGTGCCAGCAGCTTAGAGTCGGATTGGGGTAAAGCTTTCTTT | CASSLESDWGKAFF
NA | TRBD2 | TRBJ2-5 | TRBV2 | TGTGCCAGCAGTTCTAGCGGGGGGGCCTCTGAGACCCAGTACTTC | CASSSSGGASETQYF
NA | NA | TRBJ2-5 | TRBV27 | TGTGCCAGCAGGCCACGCTCTCCCGGAGAGACCCAGTACTTC | CASRPRSPGETQYF
NA | NA | TRBJ2-2 | TRBV4-2 | TGTGCCAGCAGCCAAGAAGGGATTGGCGGGGAGCTGTTTTTT | CASSQEGIGGELFF
NA | NA | TRBJ2-1 | TRBV11-2 | TGTGCCAGCAGCTTAGATTCGCCGGCCGATGAGCAGTTCTTC | CASSLDSPADEQFF
NA | TRBD2 | TRBJ2-1 | TRBV4-3 | TGCGCCAGCAGCCAAGGTAGCGGGAGCCACAATGAGCAGTTCTTC | CASSQGSGSHNEQFF
NA | NA | TRBJ2-3 | TRBV4-1 | TGCGCCAGCAGCCAAGTAAGGGGACGAGAGATGGATACGCAGTATTTT | CASSQVRGREMDTQYF
NA | NA | TRBJ2-2 | TRBV9 | TGTGCCAGCAGCTCTTCGCCCGGGGAGCTGTTTTTT | CASSSSPGELFF
NA | NA | TRBJ2-7 | TRBV5-4 | TGTGCCAGCAGCTCCCTCCAGGGGGGCCTTTCCTACGAGCAGTACTTC | CASSSLQGGLSYEQYF
NA | NA | TRBJ2-1 | TRBV28 | TGTGCCAGCAGTTTACGGCAGGTCTTATACAATGAGCAGTTCTTC | CASSLRQVLYNEQFF
NA | TRBD2 | TRBJ2-7 | TRBV13 | TGTGCCAGCAGCTCTGGACTAGCGGGCCCCTACGAGCAGTACTTC | CASSSGLAGPYEQYF
NA | NA | TRBJ2-2 | TRBV6-5 | TGTGCCAGCAGTTTCGGCGAGAACACCGGGGAGCTGTTTTTT | CASSFGENTGELFF
once | NA | TRBJ2-3 | TRBV11-2 | TGTGCCAGCAGCTTAGGTTTATCGGGGTTTATCACAGATACGCAGTATTTT | CASSLGLSGFITDTQYF
many | NA | TRBJ1-1 | TRBV27 | TGTGCCAGCAGTTGGCAGGCGAACACTGAAGCTTTCTTT | CASSWQANTEAFF
NA | TRBD1 | TRBJ2-5 | TRBV2 | TGTGCCAGCAGGGCCACCCAAGACAGGGGACAAGAGACCCAGTACTTC | CASRATQDRGQETQYF
NA | TRBD1 | TRBJ1-2 | TRBV7-3 | TGTGCCAGCAGCTCCTCAAACAGGGGGTTCCAGAAGGGGAATGGCTACACCTTC | CASSSSNRGFQKGNGYTF
NA | NA | TRBJ1-1 | TRBV4-3 | TGCGCCAGCAGCCAAGGTAGTTACACTGAAGCTTTCTTT | CASSQGSYTEAFF
NA | NA | TRBJ2-1 | TRBV9 | TGTGCCAGCAGCGTAGAACCACACAATGAGCAGTTCTTC | CASSVEPHNEQFF
NA | TRBD1 | TRBJ2-1 | TRBV4-1 | TGCGCCAGCAGCCAAGAAGGGACAGGGTTAGCCAATGAGCAGTTCTTC | CASSQEGTGLANEQFF
NA | NA | TRBJ2-5 | TRBV5-4 | TGTGCCAGCAGCTCCCCCGCACAAGAGACCCAGTACTTC | CASSSPAQETQYF
NA | TRBD1 | TRBJ1-1 | TRBV30 | TGTGCCTGGAGTGTACAGGGGGAAACTGAAGCTTTCTTT | CAWSVQGETEAFF